This is a list of T cell receptor beta chains from one sample in a study of T cell repertoires in cytomegalovirus infection. Antigen specificity for these receptors is unknown. TCRdb redid the calling of the reads with MiXCR, one entry per CDR3 protein. The data contain hundreds of thousands of distinct CDR3 sequences, approximately 30% of them singletons. Sequencing was performed on cultured CD8+ T cells from PBMCs, taken from culture after CMV antigen stimulation. The receptor set was obtained from a human donor in good health (CMV status not recorded). Some clones in this sample may be carry-over from other donors' samples. CDR3s include the opening cysteine and the closing phenylalanine or tryptophan. The D gene is left open where the match is weak. Clone sizes are given selectively: once, few, many, or a class where the clone is expanded.

abundance: NA
d_gene: NA
v_gene: TRBV12-3/TRBV12-4
j_gene: TRBJ1-2
CDR3aa: CASSSPWTADSFGYTF
CDR3nt: TGTGCCAGCAGTTCACCCTGGACAGCCGACTCATTTGGCTACACCTTC

abundance: many
d_gene: NA
v_gene: TRBV7-6
j_gene: TRBJ1-1
CDR3aa: CASSWGGDTEAFF
CDR3nt: TGTGCCAGCAGCTGGGGGGGAGACACTGAAGCTTTCTTT

abundance: NA
d_gene: TRBD1
v_gene: TRBV7-9
j_gene: TRBJ2-5
CDR3aa: CASSGTGREETQYF
CDR3nt: TGTGCCAGCAGCGGGACAGGGCGTGAGGAGACCCAGTACTTC

abundance: NA
d_gene: NA
v_gene: TRBV7-3
j_gene: TRBJ2-1
CDR3aa: CASSLTGPNEQFF
CDR3nt: TGTGCCAGCAGCTTAACAGGACCCAATGAGCAGTTCTTC

abundance: NA
d_gene: TRBD2
v_gene: TRBV27
j_gene: TRBJ2-3
CDR3aa: CATAGGQWVTDTQYF
CDR3nt: TGTGCCACCGCGGGGGGGCAATGGGTCACAGATACGCAGTATTTT

abundance: NA
d_gene: NA
v_gene: TRBV9
j_gene: TRBJ2-2
CDR3aa: CASSVLQTEIGELFF
CDR3nt: TGTGCCAGCAGCGTACTCCAGACAGAGATCGGGGAGCTGTTTTTT

abundance: NA
d_gene: TRBD1
v_gene: TRBV11-2
j_gene: TRBJ1-5
CDR3aa: CASSLDRGAGQPQHF
CDR3nt: TGTGCCAGCAGCTTAGACAGGGGGGCCGGTCAGCCCCAGCATTTT

abundance: few
d_gene: TRBD1
v_gene: TRBV4-3
j_gene: TRBJ2-6
CDR3aa: CASSQGTGVGANVLTF
CDR3nt: TGCGCCAGCAGCCAAGGGACAGGGGTCGGGGCCAACGTCCTGACTTTC

abundance: NA
d_gene: NA
v_gene: TRBV7-3
j_gene: TRBJ1-1
CDR3aa: CASSLTRRVGDTEAFF
CDR3nt: TGTGCCAGCAGCTTAACCCGCAGGGTAGGGGACACTGAAGCTTTCTTT

abundance: NA
d_gene: NA
v_gene: TRBV19
j_gene: TRBJ2-2
CDR3aa: CASRGESGELFF
CDR3nt: TGTGCCAGTAGGGGGGAGTCCGGGGAGCTGTTTTTT

abundance: few
d_gene: TRBD1
v_gene: TRBV6-2/TRBV6-3
j_gene: TRBJ2-1
CDR3aa: CATGGSYNEQFF
CDR3nt: TGTGCCACAGGGGGCTCCTACAATGAGCAGTTCTTC

abundance: many
d_gene: TRBD1
v_gene: TRBV7-6
j_gene: TRBJ1-2
CDR3aa: CASSPLGGVNWDSEIQRYNYGYTF
CDR3nt: TGTGCCAGCAGCCCACTAGGGGGGGTAAATTGGGACAGCGAGATACAACGATATAACTATGGCTACACCTTC

abundance: NA
d_gene: TRBD1
v_gene: TRBV19
j_gene: TRBJ2-7
CDR3aa: CASSIGTGIPYEQYF
CDR3nt: TGTGCCAGTAGTATAGGGACAGGGATACCCTACGAGCAGTACTTC

abundance: NA
d_gene: NA
v_gene: TRBV4-2
j_gene: TRBJ1-1
CDR3aa: CASSRPRAEAFF
CDR3nt: TGTGCCAGCAGCCGACCCCGCGCTGAAGCTTTCTTT

abundance: many
d_gene: TRBD1
v_gene: TRBV7-6
j_gene: TRBJ1-5
CDR3aa: CASSLDRGKPQHF
CDR3nt: TGTGCCAGCAGCTTAGACAGGGGAAAGCCCCAGCATTTT

abundance: few
d_gene: NA
v_gene: TRBV5-8
j_gene: TRBJ2-1
CDR3aa: CASPSYDRTGEQFF
CDR3nt: TGTGCCAGCCCTTCCTATGACAGGACGGGTGAGCAGTTCTTC

abundance: few
d_gene: NA
v_gene: TRBV29-1
j_gene: TRBJ2-1
CDR3aa: CSVAGDAYNEQFF
CDR3nt: TGCAGCGTTGCCGGCGACGCCTACAATGAGCAGTTCTTC